This T cell receptor beta chain is drawn from a study of regulatory dendritic cells for organ transplantation (dated by TCRdb to 2015 to 2018). Concerning the study at large: TCRbeta repertoires were sequenced from sorted naive and memory CD4+ and CD8+ T cells before and after allostimulation with regulatory or mature dendritic cells.

Concerning this clone: It has no known antigen specificity. Qualities for individual bases were not recorded, and no much larger clone is one base off.

General study outcomes and caveats: Of the resting subsets, memory CD8+ T cells had the largest number of alloreactive TCR clonotypes. The authors pointed out considerable heterogeneity between individuals in the alloreactive memory CD8+ T cell pool, and only a couple of subjects were sequenced. The repertoires of naive CD4+ and CD8+ T cells were highly diverse, while memory cell repertoires were less diverse, with memory CD8+ cells being the most oligoclonal. Allostimulation expanded memory CD8+ clones in both subjects, but regulatory dendritic cells appeared to induce more limited expansion than mature dendritic cells.

The V and J ends are trimmed by 4 bases and 0 bases, leaving 10 bases between them. The CDR3 contains 15 residues, cysteine and phenylalanine counted. The entry retains the CDR3 DNA only, 45 bases that are in frame from base 1. For CDR1 and CDR2, the germline V gene (reference sequence) lists MNHEY and SMNVEV. Naive T cells were sorted as CD45RA+ and memory T cells as CD45RO+ CD4+ or CD8+ cells by FACS. T cells for TCR sequencing came from a couple of healthy control subjects. Unstimulated sorted T cell subsets served as baseline controls for the mixed lymphocyte reactions. The Qiagen DNeasy Blood & Tissue Kit was used to extract genomic DNA. A multiplexed two-step PCR with Vbeta-specific forward primers and Jbeta-specific reverse primers was used to amplify the TCRbeta CDR3 regions. Through the immunoSEQ service, TCRbeta libraries were sequenced on an Illumina instrument. The original pipeline was this. IMGT annotation was used to assign V, D and J genes, and synthetic CDR3 analogues were used to correct the counts for multiplex PCR bias. Repertoire clonality was computed in the immunoSEQ Analyzer as one minus normalized Shannon entropy. Whether a clone counted as expanded was decided by Fisher's exact test with Benjamini-Hochberg false discovery rate control and a two-tailed cutoff of P<0.01. TCRdb carries this immuneACCESS record with in-frame sequences only. Its versions omit some clonotypes, under half of them owing to an unresolved V gene in the studies checked, with the rest unexplained. The V and J calls and clone size come from that table; D and trimming were worked out from the DNA. This sample is represented by some 35,000 clones; 75% to 95% of them were singletons. Approximately 0.12% of the sample belongs to the ten largest clones.

Sequenced input: naive CD8+ T cells from blood. The cell subset or site label, as the study defines it: CD45RA+ naive T cells. The clonotype was recovered from a human donor in good health. This receptor chain uses TRBV27 and TRBJ1-3, and possibly TRBD1, on 6 matching bases. Here the CDR3 is given as CASSSGHYSGNTIYF. The DNA reads TGTGCCAGCAGTTCGGGACACTACTCTGGAAACACCATATATTTT.